The rows below give T cell receptor beta chains drawn from one sample of a study of blood T cell repertoires in COVID-19. Sequencing used immunoSEQ multiplex PCR; TCRdb keeps in-frame clones, though not all of them. The profile shows about 230,000 clones, approximately 88% of them singletons. The sequencing input was PBMCs or T cells enriched from blood (not recorded which). The receptors derive from a woman aged 40 to 50 with acute COVID-19. Each CDR3 is given with its conserved first and last residue. D genes are given only for firm matches. Some rows have no size entry. The others give once, few or many, or a class for an expanded clone.

D | J | size | length | V | DNA | CDR3
TRBD2 | TRBJ2-2 | NA | 15 | TRBV4-1 | TGCGCCAGCAGCCAAGAAGGACTAGCGGGCGGGGAGCTGTTTTTT | CASSQEGLAGGELFF
NA | TRBJ2-1 | once | 13 | TRBV29-1 | TGCAGCGTGAATCGACAGATTTACAATGAGCAGTTCTTC | CSVNRQIYNEQFF
TRBD1 | TRBJ1-1 | NA | 15 | TRBV6-5 | TGTGCCAGCAGTTACTTCCAGGGGGAGAACACTGAAGCTTTCTTT | CASSYFQGENTEAFF
NA | TRBJ1-5 | NA | 14 | TRBV7-2 | TGTGCCAGCAGCTCCCGGTTGAGCAATCAGCCCCAGCATTTT | CASSSRLSNQPQHF
TRBD2 | TRBJ2-7 | NA | 15 | TRBV7-2 | TGTGCCAGCAGCCTCATGGCGGGGGGTTATTCCGAGCAGTACTTC | CASSLMAGGYSEQYF
TRBD1 | TRBJ1-5 | NA | 13 | TRBV30 | TGTGCCTGGAAACAGGGGGCAAATCAGCCCCAGCATTTT | CAWKQGANQPQHF
TRBD1 | TRBJ2-7 | NA | 15 | TRBV7-2 | TGTGCCAGCAGCTTAGTTGGCCAGGGGGCCTACGAGCAGTACTTC | CASSLVGQGAYEQYF
NA | TRBJ1-2 | NA | 13 | TRBV6-5 | TGTGCCGCCAGCAAGGGGATTAACTATGGCTACACCTTC | CAASKGINYGYTF
NA | TRBJ2-7 | NA | 16 | TRBV7-2 | TGTGCCAGCAGCTTAGATGTAGCGGTAAGCTCCTACGAGCAGTACTTC | CASSLDVAVSSYEQYF
TRBD2 | TRBJ2-7 | NA | 15 | TRBV2 | TGTGCCAGCACTGGAACTAGCGGGGGCTCCTACGAGCAGTACTTC | CASTGTSGGSYEQYF
TRBD2 | TRBJ2-5 | NA | 17 | TRBV7-2 | TGTGCCAGCAGCTTAGTGCTAGCGGGAGGGCCTCGAGAGACCCAGTACTTC | CASSLVLAGGPRETQYF
TRBD2 | TRBJ2-7 | NA | 16 | TRBV7-2 | TGTGCCAGCAGCTCACTGACTAGCGGGGGGGCTTACGAGCAGTACTTC | CASSSLTSGGAYEQYF
TRBD1 | TRBJ1-6 | NA | 16 | TRBV7-9 | TGTGCCAGCAGCCCACGGACAGGGTTCTCTAATTCACCCCTCCACTTT | CASSPRTGFSNSPLHF
NA | TRBJ2-2 | NA | 13 | TRBV12-3/TRBV12-4 | TGTGCCAGAGGGGATTCAAACACCGGGGAGCTGTTTTTT | CARGDSNTGELFF
NA | TRBJ2-2 | NA | 18 | TRBV24-1 | TGTGCCACCAGTGATTTGCCAAGGAGCCCAGCGAACACCGGGGAGCTGTTTTTT | CATSDLPRSPANTGELFF
NA | TRBJ2-1 | NA | 17 | TRBV29-1 | TGCAGCGTTGAAGCGAAAACTCTGGACAGCTTCTACAATGAGCAGTTCTTC | CSVEAKTLDSFYNEQFF
NA | TRBJ2-1 | NA | 13 | TRBV5-1 | TGCGCCAGCAGCTTGGGGGCCCACGCGGAGCAGTTCTTC | CASSLGAHAEQFF
TRBD2 | TRBJ2-1 | NA | 15 | TRBV2 | TGTGCCAGCAGTGTGAGGGAGGGCCTTGCTAGTGAGCAGTTCTTC | CASSVREGLASEQFF
NA | TRBJ2-1 | NA | 12 | TRBV5-1 | TGCGCCAGCAGCTTGTTTCGCAATGAGCAGTTCTTC | CASSLFRNEQFF
NA | TRBJ1-1 | NA | 15 | TRBV18 | TGTGCCAGCTCACCGGCGGGAGGGGGGGGCACTGAAGCTTTCTTT | CASSPAGGGGTEAFF
NA | TRBJ2-7 | NA | 13 | TRBV30 | TGTGCCTGGGCGACAGGAAACGCCTACGAGCAGTACTTC | CAWATGNAYEQYF
NA | TRBJ1-4 | NA | 15 | TRBV11-3 | TGTGCCAGCAGCTTAGCTAACACAGGGCGGGAAAAACTGTTTTTT | CASSLANTGREKLFF
NA | TRBJ1-5 | few | 15 | TRBV2 | TGTGCCAGCAGTGAACGGCCAGGATGGAATCAGCCCCAGCATTTT | CASSERPGWNQPQHF
NA | TRBJ2-3 | NA | 14 | TRBV6-5 | TGTGCCAGCAATTATAGACTGCTCACAGATACGCAGTATTTT | CASNYRLLTDTQYF
NA | TRBJ2-2 | NA | 15 | TRBV6-2/TRBV6-3 | TGTGCCAGCAGTGACCCCCCCCTAGCTCACGGGGAGCTGTTTTTT | CASSDPPLAHGELFF
NA | TRBJ1-2 | NA | 16 | TRBV24-1 | TGTGCCACCAGTGATCCCCGAGGGGCGGGGGTCGAGGGCTACACCTTC | CATSDPRGAGVEGYTF
TRBD1 | TRBJ1-3 | NA | 14 | TRBV4-1 | TGCGCCAGCAGCCAGGTACAGGGGCTTGGCACCATATATTTT | CASSQVQGLGTIYF
TRBD1 | TRBJ1-1 | NA | 14 | TRBV7-2 | TGTGCCAGCAGCATAGGACAGGGGAACACTGAAGCTTTCTTT | CASSIGQGNTEAFF
NA | TRBJ2-2 | NA | 13 | TRBV19 | TGTGCCAGTAGACAGGGTTCCGTCGGGGAGCTGTTTTTT | CASRQGSVGELFF
TRBD1 | TRBJ2-5 | once | 17 | TRBV11-2 | TGTGCCAGCAGCTTAAACAGGGGAGAGGGAAAACAAGAGACCCAGTACTTC | CASSLNRGEGKQETQYF
TRBD1 | TRBJ1-1 | NA | 13 | TRBV12-3/TRBV12-4 | TGTGCCAGCAGTTTGACAGGGGACGCTGAAGCTTTCTTT | CASSLTGDAEAFF
NA | TRBJ1-2 | NA | 14 | TRBV9 | TGTGCCAGCAGCGTAGATCAGGGGAGCCCGGGCTACACCTTC | CASSVDQGSPGYTF
TRBD1 | TRBJ2-5 | NA | 14 | TRBV5-1 | TGCGCCAGCAGCGCTACAGGGGGTCGAGAGACCCAGTACTTC | CASSATGGRETQYF
NA | TRBJ1-2 | NA | 14 | TRBV5-6 | TGTGCCAGCAGCCTCTACTTCCAGGGATACGGCTACACCTTC | CASSLYFQGYGYTF
TRBD1 | TRBJ1-4 | NA | 14 | TRBV5-6 | TGTGCCAGCAGCCGGACAGGGGAAAATGATTTCCTGTTTTTT | CASSRTGENDFLFF
NA | TRBJ2-1 | NA | 17 | TRBV30 | TGTGCCTGGAACAATAACAGGGATACAAGCTCCTACAATGAGCAGTTCTTC | CAWNNNRDTSSYNEQFF
NA | TRBJ1-1 | NA | 14 | TRBV25-1 | TGTGCCAGCAGTGCTCTCAGGGGAAGTACTGAAGCTTTCTTT | CASSALRGSTEAFF